Listed below are T cell receptor beta chains from one sample, sequenced in a study of vaccination effects on CD4 cells after COVID-19. No cognate antigen is known for these TCRs. Profiling relied on immunoSEQ multiplex PCR, and the TCRdb table lists in-frame clones only, not all of them. Found here are around 63,000 clones, approximately 75% of them singletons; the top ten hold around 3.8%. Sequencing used CD4+ T cells from PBMCs cultured with HCoV-OC43 spike peptides, obtained before COVID-19 vaccination. These TCRs come from a human donor who received a COVID-19 vaccine. CDR3s include the opening cysteine and the closing phenylalanine or tryptophan. A D gene is named only where the DNA matches it firmly. The listing skips clone size in some rows; elsewhere it reads once, few, many or a size class.

TRBV6-1	TRBJ1-4	13	NA	NA	TGTGCCAGCAGTGAAAGGCCGGGAGAAAAACTGTTTTTT	CASSERPGEKLFF
TRBV5-6	TRBJ2-3	15	NA	NA	TGTGCCAGCAGCCTTGGGAGGGGGAGACCAGATACGCAGTATTTT	CASSLGRGRPDTQYF
TRBV4-1	TRBJ1-5	15	NA	NA	TGCGCCAGCAGCCAAGATTTTGAGGTTTACCAGCCCCAGCATTTT	CASSQDFEVYQPQHF
TRBV3-1/TRBV3-2	TRBJ1-2	15	NA	NA	TGTGCCAGCAGCCAAGATCCTGGGAGTGGCTATGGCTACACCTTC	CASSQDPGSGYGYTF
TRBV6-2/TRBV6-3	TRBJ1-2	12	NA	NA	TGTGCCAGCAGTTATAGGGGATATGGCTACACCTTC	CASSYRGYGYTF
TRBV24-1	TRBJ2-5	16	NA	TRBD1	TGTGCCACCAGTGAGCCGGGACAGGCGAAGAAAGAGACCCAGTACTTC	CATSEPGQAKKETQYF
TRBV19	TRBJ1-5	15	few	TRBD1	TGTGCCAGTAGTTTCCGGGACAGGGTCTTAGAGCCCCAGCATTTT	CASSFRDRVLEPQHF
TRBV6-1	TRBJ1-4	17	NA	TRBD1	TGTGCCAGCAGTGACCCGGGACAGGGGGATGCTAATGAAAAACTGTTTTTT	CASSDPGQGDANEKLFF
TRBV7-6	TRBJ2-1	17	NA	TRBD1	TGTGCCAGCAGCTTAGCGTACGATCGGGACAGTTACAATGAGCAGTTCTTC	CASSLAYDRDSYNEQFF
TRBV27	TRBJ1-4	13	NA	NA	TGTGCCAGCAGTCCAGGGCATATCGAAAAACTGTTTTTT	CASSPGHIEKLFF
TRBV23-1	TRBJ1-5	13	NA	NA	TGCGCCAGCACCTACGGGGGTCATCAGCCCCAGCATTTT	CASTYGGHQPQHF
TRBV5-1	TRBJ1-2	17	few	NA	TGCGCCAGCAGCCAACACGGCGAGATACTTACTAACTATGGCTACACCTTC	CASSQHGEILTNYGYTF
TRBV2	TRBJ2-5	14	NA	NA	TGTGCCAGCAGTGACCAGTTAGATGTGGAGACCCAGTACTTC	CASSDQLDVETQYF
TRBV12-3/TRBV12-4	TRBJ1-2	13	few	NA	TGTGCCAGCAGTTCCGAGCAAGGGGTTGGCTACACCTTC	CASSSEQGVGYTF
TRBV2	TRBJ1-1	13	few	NA	TGTGCCAGCAGTCTAAACGCCGGGACTGAAGCTTTCTTT	CASSLNAGTEAFF
TRBV10-3	TRBJ2-5	14	few	NA	TGTGCCATCAGTGAAGGCAGGGGGGTAGAGACCCAGTACTTC	CAISEGRGVETQYF
TRBV13	TRBJ2-1	16	once	TRBD1	TGTGCCAGCAGCTTAGATGGACAGGGGGCGTACAATGAGCAGTTCTTC	CASSLDGQGAYNEQFF
TRBV5-1	TRBJ2-4	14	once	NA	TGCGCCAGCAGCTTCGGGGGCGCGGAAAACATTCAGTACTTC	CASSFGGAENIQYF
TRBV29-1	TRBJ2-5	12	NA	NA	TGCAGCGGCAGGGACGGAGGAGAGACCCAGTACTTC	CSGRDGGETQYF
TRBV3-1/TRBV3-2	TRBJ2-5	12	NA	NA	TGTGCCAGCAGCCAAGTTCGGGAGACCCAGTACTTC	CASSQVRETQYF
TRBV5-6	TRBJ2-3	13	NA	NA	TGTGCCAGCAGCTTAGGGGGGGGTGCTACGCAGTATTTT	CASSLGGGATQYF
TRBV5-4	TRBJ2-2	15	NA	TRBD2	TGTGCCAGCAGCAGCGGGGGGGCGGGCACCGGGGAGCTGTTTTTT	CASSSGGAGTGELFF
TRBV7-8	TRBJ2-5	11	NA	NA	TGTGCCAGCAGCTTATTGGGGACCCAGTACTTC	CASSLLGTQYF
TRBV28	TRBJ1-5	16	NA	TRBD1	TGTGCCAGCGGGCTCTCGACAGGGCTAACGGATCAGCCCCAGCATTTT	CASGLSTGLTDQPQHF
TRBV5-1	TRBJ2-3	13	NA	NA	TGCGCCAGCAGCGCGCAGGGCGCAGATACGCAGTATTTT	CASSAQGADTQYF
TRBV21-1	TRBJ2-1	16	NA	NA	TGTGCCAGCAGCAAAATCTGGCGGGCCTCCTACAATGAGCAGTTCTTC	CASSKIWRASYNEQFF
TRBV11-2	TRBJ1-5	14	NA	NA	TGTGCCAGCAGCTTAGGACCGGCCGATCAGCCCCAGCATTTT	CASSLGPADQPQHF
TRBV30	TRBJ2-3	15	NA	NA	TGTGCCTGGAGTGTTTGGGGTTCTAGTACAGATACGCAGTATTTT	CAWSVWGSSTDTQYF
TRBV6-5	TRBJ2-3	13	NA	NA	TGTGCCACCAAATTGACAGGAACAGATACGCAGTATTTT	CATKLTGTDTQYF
TRBV7-2	TRBJ1-1	13	NA	NA	TGTGCCAGCAGCTTAGAACGGAACACTGAAGCTTTCTTT	CASSLERNTEAFF
TRBV3-1/TRBV3-2	TRBJ1-1	15	few	TRBD1	TGTGCCAGCAGCTTCCGGGACAGGGGGAACACTGAAGCTTTCTTT	CASSFRDRGNTEAFF
TRBV7-2	TRBJ1-2	16	NA	TRBD1	TGTGCCAGCAGCTTAGCGTTCGCAGGGGGCTCTTCTGGCTACACCTTC	CASSLAFAGGSSGYTF
TRBV18	TRBJ2-3	13	NA	TRBD1	TGTGCCAGCTCTGGACAGGGCACAGATACGCAGTATTTT	CASSGQGTDTQYF
TRBV7-9	TRBJ2-2	13	NA	NA	TGTGCCAGCAGCGCAGGCGGAACCGGGGAGCTGTTTTTT	CASSAGGTGELFF
TRBV7-9	TRBJ2-3	17	NA	TRBD2	TGTGCCAGCAGCCCCGGATTGACTAGCGGTCGCACAGATACGCAGTATTTT	CASSPGLTSGRTDTQYF
TRBV6-5	TRBJ1-3	15	NA	TRBD1	TGTGCCAGCAGCGCGACAGGGATCGCTGGAAACACCATATATTTT	CASSATGIAGNTIYF
TRBV28	TRBJ1-2	14	NA	NA	TGTGCCAGCAGTTTCCCTCAAAGAGGCTATGGCTACACCTTC	CASSFPQRGYGYTF
TRBV7-2	TRBJ2-1	15	NA	NA	TGTGCCAGCAGCTTAGGTGGGGGTGCGGGGAATGAGCAGTTCTTC	CASSLGGGAGNEQFF
TRBV6-4	TRBJ2-1	15	NA	TRBD2	TGTGCCAGCAGTGACTCGACGGGACTAGCTGATGAGCAGTTCTTC	CASSDSTGLADEQFF
TRBV11-2	TRBJ1-1	11	NA	NA	TGTGCCAGCAGCTTTTGGCAAACGGCTTTCTTT	CASSFWQTAFF
TRBV2	TRBJ1-1	13	once	NA	TGTGCCGTTCCGGGACGGATGAACACTGAAGCTTTCTTT	CAVPGRMNTEAFF
TRBV12-3/TRBV12-4	TRBJ1-1	13	NA	NA	TGTGCCAGCACCCGATTTCTCGCTGGTGAAGCTTTCTTT	CASTRFLAGEAFF
TRBV2	TRBJ2-5	13	NA	TRBD1	TGTGCCAACGGGACAGGGCGCCAAGAGACCCAGTACTTC	CANGTGRQETQYF
TRBV9	TRBJ2-1	19	NA	TRBD2	TGTGCCAGCAGCGTAGCTACGAGGGTAGCGGGGGGTTTGGGAAATGAGCAGTTCTTC	CASSVATRVAGGLGNEQFF
TRBV4-3	TRBJ1-4	16	NA	NA	TGCGCCAGCAGCCAAGTTATCTCTTCAGCTAATGAAAAACTGTTTTTT	CASSQVISSANEKLFF
TRBV20-1	TRBJ1-1	10	few	NA	TGCAGTGCTCTTGGGGTTGAAGCTTTCTTT	CSALGVEAFF
TRBV6-5	TRBJ2-5	13	NA	NA	TGTGCCAGCGAAGATCTCTTGAACGTCAGAAAGGACTTC	CASEDLLNVRKDF
TRBV2	TRBJ2-5	15	NA	TRBD2	TGTGCCAGCAGTGGTCCTAGCGGGGCCCAAGAGACCCAGTACTTC	CASSGPSGAQETQYF
TRBV6-6	TRBJ1-5	15	NA	TRBD1	TGTGCCAGCAGACTGGGACAGGGGGGCAATCAGCCCCAGCATTTT	CASRLGQGGNQPQHF